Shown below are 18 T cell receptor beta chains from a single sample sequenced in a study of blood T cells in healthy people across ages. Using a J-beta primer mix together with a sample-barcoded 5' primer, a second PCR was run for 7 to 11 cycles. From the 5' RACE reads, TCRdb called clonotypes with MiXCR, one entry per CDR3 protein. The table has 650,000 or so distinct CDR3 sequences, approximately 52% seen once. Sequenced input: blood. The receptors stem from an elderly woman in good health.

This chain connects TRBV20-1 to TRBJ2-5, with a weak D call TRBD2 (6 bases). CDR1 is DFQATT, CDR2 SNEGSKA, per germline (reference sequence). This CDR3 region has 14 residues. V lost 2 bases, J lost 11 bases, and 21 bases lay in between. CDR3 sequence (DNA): TGCAGTGCTAGAAGGTCGGGGGTAAACAATGAGCAGTACTTC. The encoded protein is CSARRSGVNNEQYF.

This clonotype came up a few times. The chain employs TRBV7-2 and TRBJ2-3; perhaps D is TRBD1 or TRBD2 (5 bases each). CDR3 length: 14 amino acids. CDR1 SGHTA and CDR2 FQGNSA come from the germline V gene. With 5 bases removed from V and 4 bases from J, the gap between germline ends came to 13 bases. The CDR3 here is CASSVQRGADTQYF. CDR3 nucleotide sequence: TGTGCCAGCAGCGTACAGAGGGGAGCAGATACGCAGTATTTT. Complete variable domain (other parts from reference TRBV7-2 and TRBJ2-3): GAGVSQSPSNKVTEKGKDVELRCDPISGHTALYWYRQSLGQGLEFLIYFQGNSAPDKSGLPSDRFSAERTGGSVSTLTIQRTQQEDSAVYLCASSVQRGADTQYFGPGTRLTVL.

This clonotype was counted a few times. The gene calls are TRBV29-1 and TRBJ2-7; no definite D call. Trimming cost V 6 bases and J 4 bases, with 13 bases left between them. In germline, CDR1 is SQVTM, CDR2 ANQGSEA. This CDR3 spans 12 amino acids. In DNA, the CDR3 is TGCAGCGTAAGAGCCGCAGGATACGAGCAGTACTTC. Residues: CSVRAAGYEQYF.

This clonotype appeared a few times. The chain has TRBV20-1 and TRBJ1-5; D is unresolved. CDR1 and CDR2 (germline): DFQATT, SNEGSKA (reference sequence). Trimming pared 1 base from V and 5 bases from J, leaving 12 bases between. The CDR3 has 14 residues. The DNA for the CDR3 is TGCAGTGCTAGAGCCACAGCAATGGATCAGCCCCAGCATTTT. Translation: CSARATAMDQPQHF.

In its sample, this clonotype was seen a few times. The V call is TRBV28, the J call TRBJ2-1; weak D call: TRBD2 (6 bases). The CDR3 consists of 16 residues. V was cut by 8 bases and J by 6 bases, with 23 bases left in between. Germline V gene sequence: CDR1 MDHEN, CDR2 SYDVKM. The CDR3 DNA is TGTGCCAGCTCAACTGGCCGAGGAGGGTTCAGCAATGAGCAGTTCTTC. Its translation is CASSTGRGGFSNEQFF.

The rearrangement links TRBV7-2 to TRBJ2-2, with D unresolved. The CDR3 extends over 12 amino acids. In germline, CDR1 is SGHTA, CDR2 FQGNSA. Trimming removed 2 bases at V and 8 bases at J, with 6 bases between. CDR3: CASSLNSGELFF. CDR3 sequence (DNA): TGTGCCAGCAGCTTAAACTCTGGGGAGCTGTTTTTT.

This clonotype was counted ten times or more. CDR3 coding DNA: TGTGCCATCAGTGAGTCGATCCGGAATCAGCCCCAGCATTTT. Amino acids: CAISESIRNQPQHF. The chain couples TRBV10-3 to TRBJ1-5; D is unclear. Deletions cut 0 bases from V and 4 bases from J, with 7 bases between. This CDR3 comprises 14 residues. CDR1 is ENHRY, CDR2 SYGVKD, per germline.

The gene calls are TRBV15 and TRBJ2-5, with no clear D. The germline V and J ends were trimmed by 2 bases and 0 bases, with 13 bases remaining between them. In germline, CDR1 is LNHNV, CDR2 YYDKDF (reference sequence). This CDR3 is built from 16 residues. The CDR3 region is CATSRTGTADQETQYF. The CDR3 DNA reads TGTGCCACCAGCAGAACCGGCACAGCCGACCAAGAGACCCAGTACTTC.

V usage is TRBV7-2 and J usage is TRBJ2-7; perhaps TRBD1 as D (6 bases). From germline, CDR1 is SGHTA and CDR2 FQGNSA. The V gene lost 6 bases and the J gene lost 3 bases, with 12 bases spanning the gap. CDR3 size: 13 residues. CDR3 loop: CASRPTGNYEQYF. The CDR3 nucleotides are TGTGCCAGCAGGCCTACAGGGAACTACGAGCAGTACTTC. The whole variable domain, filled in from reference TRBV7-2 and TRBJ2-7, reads GAGVSQSPSNKVTEKGKDVELRCDPISGHTALYWYRQSLGQGLEFLIYFQGNSAPDKSGLPSDRFSAERTGGSVSTLTIQRTQQEDSAVYLCASRPTGNYEQYFGPGTRLTVT.

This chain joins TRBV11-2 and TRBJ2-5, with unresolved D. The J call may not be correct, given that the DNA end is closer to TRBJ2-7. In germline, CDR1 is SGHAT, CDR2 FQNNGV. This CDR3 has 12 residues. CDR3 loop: CASTSVTFEQYF. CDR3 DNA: TGTGCCAGCACCTCGGTGACATTCGAGCAGTACTTC.

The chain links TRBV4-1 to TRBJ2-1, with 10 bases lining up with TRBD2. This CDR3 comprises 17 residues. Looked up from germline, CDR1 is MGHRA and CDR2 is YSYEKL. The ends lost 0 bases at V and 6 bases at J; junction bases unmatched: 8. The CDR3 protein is CASSQDLVAGGSNEQFF. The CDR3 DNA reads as TGCGCCAGCAGCCAAGATTTAGTAGCGGGGGGTTCCAATGAGCAGTTCTTC.

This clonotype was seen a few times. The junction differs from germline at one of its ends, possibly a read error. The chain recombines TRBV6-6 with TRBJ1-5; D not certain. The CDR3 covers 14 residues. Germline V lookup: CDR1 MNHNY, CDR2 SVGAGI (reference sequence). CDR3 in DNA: TGTGCCAGCAGTGACTCGGACGGCAATCAGCCCCAGCATTTT. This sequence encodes CASSDSDGNQPQHF.

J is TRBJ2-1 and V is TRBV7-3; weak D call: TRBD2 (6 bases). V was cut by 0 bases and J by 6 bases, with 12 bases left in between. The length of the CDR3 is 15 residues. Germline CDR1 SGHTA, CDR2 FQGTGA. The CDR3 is CASSLTGGATNEQFF. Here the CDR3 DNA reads TGTGCCAGCAGCTTAACGGGGGGTGCGACCAATGAGCAGTTCTTC.

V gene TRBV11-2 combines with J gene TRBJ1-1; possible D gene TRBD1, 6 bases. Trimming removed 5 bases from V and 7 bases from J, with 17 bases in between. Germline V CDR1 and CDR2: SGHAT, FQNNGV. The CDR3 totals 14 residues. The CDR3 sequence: CASSRAGGRSEAFF. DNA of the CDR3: TGTGCCAGCAGCCGGGCCGGGGGGCGAAGTGAAGCTTTCTTT.

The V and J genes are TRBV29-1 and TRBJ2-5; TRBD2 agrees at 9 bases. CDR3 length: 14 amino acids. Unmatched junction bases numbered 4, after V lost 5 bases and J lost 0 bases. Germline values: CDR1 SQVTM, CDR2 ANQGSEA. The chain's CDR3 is CSVSRLADQETQYF. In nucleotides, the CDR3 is TGCAGCGTTTCGAGACTAGCGGACCAAGAGACCCAGTACTTC.

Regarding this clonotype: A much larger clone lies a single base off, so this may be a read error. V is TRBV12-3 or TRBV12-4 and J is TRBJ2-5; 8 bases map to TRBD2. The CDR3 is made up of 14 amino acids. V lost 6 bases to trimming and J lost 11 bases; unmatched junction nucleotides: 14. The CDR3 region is CASRPGLGINEQYF. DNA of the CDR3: TGTGCCAGCAGGCCGGGACTAGGGATCAATGAGCAGTACTTC.

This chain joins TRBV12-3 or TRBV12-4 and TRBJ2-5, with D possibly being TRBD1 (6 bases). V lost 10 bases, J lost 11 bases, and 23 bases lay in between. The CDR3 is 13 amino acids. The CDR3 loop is CATGRGSLRGQYF. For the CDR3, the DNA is TGTGCCACTGGCAGGGGATCCCTACGTGGGCAGTACTTC.

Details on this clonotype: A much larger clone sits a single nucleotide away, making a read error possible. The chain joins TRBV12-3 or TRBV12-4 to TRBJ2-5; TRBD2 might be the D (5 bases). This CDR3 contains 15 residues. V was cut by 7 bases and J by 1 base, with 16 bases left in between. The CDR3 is CASNRRDPFQETQYF. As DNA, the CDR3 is TGTGCCAGCAACCGCCGGGATCCCTTCCAAGAGACCCAGTACTTC.